The 10 T cell receptor beta chains below were found in one sample sequenced in a study of cytomegalovirus exposure and HLA in healthy donors. A multiplex PCR was run with 60 Vbeta primers and 13 Jbeta primers. TCRdb's table, derived via immunoSEQ multiplex PCR, lists solely in-frame clones and lacks some. The repertoire table contains under 250,000 clones. The sequenced sample consisted of PBMCs. The receptors shown here come from a girl aged 2 to 9 in good health and CMV-seropositive.

This sequence joins TRBV10-3 and TRBJ2-3; D might be TRBD1 (5 bases). There are 15 residues in the CDR3. Germline CDR1 reads ENHRY; CDR2 reads SYGVKD. V was shortened by 8 bases and J by 0 bases, with 15 bases between the two germline ends. For the CDR3, the DNA is TGTGCCATCCGGGCCAGGGCGCCTAGCACAGATACGCAGTATTTT. Protein product: CAIRARAPSTDTQYF.

The rearrangement joins TRBV10-3 to TRBJ2-7, with 9 bases that match TRBD1. The CDR3 has 13 amino acids. Germline CDR1 reads ENHRY; CDR2 reads SYGVKD. Trimming cost V 4 bases and J 4 bases; bases outside gene matches: 2. The chain's CDR3 is CAISGQGEYEQYF. The CDR3 bases are TGTGCCATCAGTGGACAGGGGGAATACGAGCAGTACTTC.

V is TRBV28 and J is TRBJ1-5; D not certain. V gave up 3 bases and J gave up 3 bases, with 18 bases separating them. The length of the CDR3 is 17 residues. Germline V lookup: CDR1 MDHEN, CDR2 SYDVKM. CDR3 sequence (DNA): TGTGCCAGCAGTTTCACTCCGGTCAGGTCCCTCAATCAGCCCCAGCATTTT. Amino acid sequence: CASSFTPVRSLNQPQHF.

J is TRBJ2-5 and V is TRBV6-1; D not resolved. The J call may be mistaken, given a closer DNA end match to TRBJ2-7. The CDR3 sequence is 14 residues long. Looked up from germline, CDR1 is MNHNS and CDR2 is SASEGT. CDR3 nucleotide sequence: TGTGCCAGCAGAGACCCCTTAGCCCTATACGAGCAGTACTTC. This codes for CASRDPLALYEQYF.

The chain carries TRBV28 and TRBJ2-7, with D possibly being TRBD2 (5 bases). Trimming shortened V by 2 bases and J by 2 bases, and 10 bases separated the two germline ends. The CDR3 extends over 14 amino acids. The germline V gene has CDR1 MDHEN and CDR2 SYDVKM. The DNA of the CDR3 is TGTGCCAGCAGTTTAATCGGGGATCCCTACGAGCAGTACTTC. It codes for CASSLIGDPYEQYF.

V gene TRBV25-1 combines with J gene TRBJ2-7, with TRBD2 matching over 8 bases. CDR1 is MGHDK, CDR2 SYGVNS, per germline. The V and J ends lost 6 bases and 3 bases, in that order; junction bases with no gene match: 10. The CDR3 contains 15 residues. The CDR3 DNA reads as TGTGCCAGCAGCGAAAGTCGGGGACTAGTCTACGAGCAGTACTTC. Its translation is CASSESRGLVYEQYF.

V gene TRBV15 combines with J gene TRBJ2-7, with 9 bases aligning to TRBD2. CDR1 is LNHNV, CDR2 YYDKDF, per germline (reference sequence). V shed 3 bases, J shed 7 bases, and the junction held 10 bases outside the gene matches. The CDR3 runs to 15 residues. The CDR3 DNA reads as TGTGCCACCAGCAGGGCTCGCGGGAGGGCAGGGGAGCAGTACTTC. Protein product: CATSRARGRAGEQYF.

The chain joins TRBV29-1 to TRBJ1-4; D call uncertain. The germline gives CDR1 SQVTM, CDR2 ANQGSEA. Between the trimmed V and J ends, which lost 0 bases and 0 bases, there was a span of 2 bases. The CDR3 loop spans 13 amino acids. CDR3 sequence: CSVEDTTNEKLFF. CDR3 nucleotide sequence: TGCAGCGTTGAAGATACAACTAATGAAAAACTGTTTTTT.

Written as DNA, the CDR3 is TGTGCCAGTACAATACAGGGGTCTCTCACCGGGGAGCTGTTTTTT. Translating gives CASTIQGSLTGELFF. The genes are TRBV19 and TRBJ2-2, with 7 bases fitting TRBD1. The CDR3 sequence is 15 residues long. The germline V gene encodes CDR1 LNHDA and CDR2 SQIVND (reference sequence). Trimming cost V 7 bases and J 4 bases; bases outside gene matches: 9. Filled out from reference TRBV19 and TRBJ2-2, the complete variable domain reads DGGITQSPKYLFRKEGQNVTLSCEQNLNHDAMYWYRQDPGQGLRLIYYSQIVNDFQKGDIAEGYSVSREKKESFPLTVTSAQKNPTAFYLCASTIQGSLTGELFFGEGSRLTVL.

The CDR3: CASSFAPRGGVLFGYTF. CDR3 coding DNA: TGTGCCAGCAGCTTTGCCCCCCGGGGAGGGGTCCTTTTTGGCTACACCTTC. The chain uses TRBV7-2 and TRBJ1-2; weak D call: TRBD1 (5 bases). Between the trimmed V and J ends, which lost 3 bases and 7 bases, there was a span of 24 bases. The CDR3 length is 17 residues. Germline CDR1 and CDR2: SGHTA and FQGNSA.